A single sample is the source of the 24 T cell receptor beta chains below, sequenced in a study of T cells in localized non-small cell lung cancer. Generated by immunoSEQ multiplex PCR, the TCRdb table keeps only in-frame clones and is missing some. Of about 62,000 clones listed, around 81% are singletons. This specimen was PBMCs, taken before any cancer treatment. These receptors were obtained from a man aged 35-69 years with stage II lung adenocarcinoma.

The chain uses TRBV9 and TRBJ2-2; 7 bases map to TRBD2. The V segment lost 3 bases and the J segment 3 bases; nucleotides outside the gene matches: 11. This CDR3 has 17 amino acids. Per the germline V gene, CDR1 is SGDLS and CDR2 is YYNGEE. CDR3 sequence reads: CASSDPLAEGYTGELFF. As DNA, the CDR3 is TGTGCCAGCAGCGACCCCCTAGCGGAGGGCTACACCGGGGAGCTGTTTTTT.

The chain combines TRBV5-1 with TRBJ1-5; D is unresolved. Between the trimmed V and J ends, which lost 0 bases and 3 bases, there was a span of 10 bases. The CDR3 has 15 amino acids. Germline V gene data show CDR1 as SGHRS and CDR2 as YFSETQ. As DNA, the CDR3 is TGCGCCAGCAGCTTGGCCGGACTCGCCAATCAGCCCCAGCATTTT. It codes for CASSLAGLANQPQHF.

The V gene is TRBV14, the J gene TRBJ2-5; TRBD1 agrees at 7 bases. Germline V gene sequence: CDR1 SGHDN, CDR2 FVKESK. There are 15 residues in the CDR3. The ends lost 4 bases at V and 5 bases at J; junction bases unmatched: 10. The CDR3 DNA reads TGTGCCAGCAGCCTAGTTAGGGGGCGAGCGGAGACCCAGTACTTC. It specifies CASSLVRGRAETQYF. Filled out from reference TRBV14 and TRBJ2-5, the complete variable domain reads EAGVTQFPSHSVIEKGQTVTLRCDPISGHDNLYWYRRVMGKEIKFLLHFVKESKQDESGMPNNRFLAERTGGTYSTLKVQPAELEDSGVYFCASSLVRGRAETQYFGPGTRLLVL.

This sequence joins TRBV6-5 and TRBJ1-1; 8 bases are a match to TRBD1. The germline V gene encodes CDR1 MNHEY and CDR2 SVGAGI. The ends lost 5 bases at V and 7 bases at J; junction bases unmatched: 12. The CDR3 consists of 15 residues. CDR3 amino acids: CASSLTVGTGHEAFF. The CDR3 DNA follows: TGTGCCAGCAGTCTTACGGTTGGGACAGGCCATGAAGCTTTCTTT.

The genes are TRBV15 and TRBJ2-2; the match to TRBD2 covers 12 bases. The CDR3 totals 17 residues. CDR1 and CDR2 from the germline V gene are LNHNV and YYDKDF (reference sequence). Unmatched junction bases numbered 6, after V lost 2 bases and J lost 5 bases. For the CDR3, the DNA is TGTGCCACCAGCAGAACCGGACTAGCGGGAAGGACCGGGGAGCTGTTTTTT. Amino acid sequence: CATSRTGLAGRTGELFF.

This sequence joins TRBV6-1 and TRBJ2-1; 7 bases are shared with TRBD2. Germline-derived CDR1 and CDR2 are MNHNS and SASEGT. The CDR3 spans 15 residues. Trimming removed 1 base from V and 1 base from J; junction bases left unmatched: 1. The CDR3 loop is CASSEGTSSYNEQFF. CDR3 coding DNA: TGTGCCAGCAGTGAAGGGACTAGTTCCTACAATGAGCAGTTCTTC.

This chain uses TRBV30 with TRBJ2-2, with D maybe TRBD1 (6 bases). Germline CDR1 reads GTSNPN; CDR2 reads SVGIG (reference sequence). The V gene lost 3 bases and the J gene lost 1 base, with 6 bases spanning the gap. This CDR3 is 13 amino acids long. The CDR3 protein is CAWRTGNTGELFF. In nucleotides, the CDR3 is TGTGCCTGGAGGACAGGGAACACCGGGGAGCTGTTTTTT.

Here the CDR3 reads CASSPQRKSEQYF. In DNA, the CDR3 is TGTGCCAGCAGCCCACAGAGGAAGTCCGAGCAGTACTTC. The chain carries TRBV6-5 and TRBJ2-7; unclear D gene. The V end was cut by 6 bases, the J end by 6 bases, with 15 bases between. Germline CDR1 and CDR2: MNHEY and SVGAGI. The CDR3 sequence is 13 residues long.

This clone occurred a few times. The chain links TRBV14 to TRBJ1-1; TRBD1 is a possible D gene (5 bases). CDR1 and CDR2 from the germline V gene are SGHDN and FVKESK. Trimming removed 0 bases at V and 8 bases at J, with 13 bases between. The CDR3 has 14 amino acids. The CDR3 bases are TGTGCCAGCAGCCAAGACTCGACAGTGAGGGAAGCTTTCTTT. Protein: CASSQDSTVREAFF.

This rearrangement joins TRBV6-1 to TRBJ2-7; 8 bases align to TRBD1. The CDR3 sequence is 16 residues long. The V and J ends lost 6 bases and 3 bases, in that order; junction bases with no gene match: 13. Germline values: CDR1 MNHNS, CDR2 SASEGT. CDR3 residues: CASREMTGDLNYEQYF. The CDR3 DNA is TGTGCCAGCAGGGAAATGACAGGGGATCTGAACTACGAGCAGTACTTC.

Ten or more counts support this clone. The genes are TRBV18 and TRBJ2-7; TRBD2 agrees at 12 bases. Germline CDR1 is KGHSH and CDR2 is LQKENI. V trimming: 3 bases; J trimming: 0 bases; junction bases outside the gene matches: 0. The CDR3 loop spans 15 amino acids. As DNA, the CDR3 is TGTGCCAGCTCACCGACTAGCGGGGGCTCCTACGAGCAGTACTTC. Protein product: CASSPTSGGSYEQYF.

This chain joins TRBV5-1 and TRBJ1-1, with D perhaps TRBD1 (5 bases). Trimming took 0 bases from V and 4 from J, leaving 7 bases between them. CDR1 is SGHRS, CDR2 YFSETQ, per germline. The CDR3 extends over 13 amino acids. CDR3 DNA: TGCGCCAGCAGCTTGGCAGGGCTCACTGAAGCTTTCTTT. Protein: CASSLAGLTEAFF.

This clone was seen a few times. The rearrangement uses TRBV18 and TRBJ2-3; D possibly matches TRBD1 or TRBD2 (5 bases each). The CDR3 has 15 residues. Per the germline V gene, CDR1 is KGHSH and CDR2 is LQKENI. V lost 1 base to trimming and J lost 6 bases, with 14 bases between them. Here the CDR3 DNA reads TGTGCCAGCTCACCACAAGGGACCATTATGGATACGCAGTATTTT. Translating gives CASSPQGTIMDTQYF. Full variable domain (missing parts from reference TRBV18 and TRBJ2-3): NAGVMQNPRHLVRRRGQEARLRCSPMKGHSHVYWYRQLPEEGLKFMVYLQKENIIDESGMPKERFSAEFPKEGPSILRIQQVVRGDSAAYFCASSPQGTIMDTQYFGPGTRLTVL.

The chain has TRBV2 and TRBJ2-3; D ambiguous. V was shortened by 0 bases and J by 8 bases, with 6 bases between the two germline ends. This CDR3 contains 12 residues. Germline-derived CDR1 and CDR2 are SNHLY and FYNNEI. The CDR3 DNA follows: TGTGCCAGCAGTGAAGCGGCCCGTACGCAGTATTTT. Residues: CASSEAARTQYF.

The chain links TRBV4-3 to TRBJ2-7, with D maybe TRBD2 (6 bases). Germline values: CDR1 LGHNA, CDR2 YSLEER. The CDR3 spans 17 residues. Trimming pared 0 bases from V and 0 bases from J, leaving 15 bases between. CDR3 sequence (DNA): TGCGCCAGCAGCCAAGACATGGGTGGAGGGAGCTCCTACGAGCAGTACTTC. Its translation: CASSQDMGGGSSYEQYF.

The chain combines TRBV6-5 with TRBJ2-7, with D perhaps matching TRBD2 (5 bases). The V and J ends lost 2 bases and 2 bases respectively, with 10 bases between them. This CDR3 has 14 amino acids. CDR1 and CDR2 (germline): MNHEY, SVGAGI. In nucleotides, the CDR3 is TGTGCCAGCAGTTACGGCGGGCAGGCCTACGAGCAGTACTTC. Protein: CASSYGGQAYEQYF.

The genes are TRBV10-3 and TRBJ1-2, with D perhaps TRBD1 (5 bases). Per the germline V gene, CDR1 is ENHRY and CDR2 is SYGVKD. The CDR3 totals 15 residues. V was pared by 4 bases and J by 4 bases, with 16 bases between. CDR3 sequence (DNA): TGTGCCATCAGTGGGCGAGGGGCCGGACCCTATGGCTACACCTTC. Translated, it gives CAISGRGAGPYGYTF.

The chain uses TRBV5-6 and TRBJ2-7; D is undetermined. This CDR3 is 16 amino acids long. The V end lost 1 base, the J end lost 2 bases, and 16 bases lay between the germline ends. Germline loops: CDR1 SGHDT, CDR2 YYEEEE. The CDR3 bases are TGTGCCAGCAGCTTGTTTGCCGCGCCCCTGACCTACGAGCAGTACTTC. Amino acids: CASSLFAAPLTYEQYF.

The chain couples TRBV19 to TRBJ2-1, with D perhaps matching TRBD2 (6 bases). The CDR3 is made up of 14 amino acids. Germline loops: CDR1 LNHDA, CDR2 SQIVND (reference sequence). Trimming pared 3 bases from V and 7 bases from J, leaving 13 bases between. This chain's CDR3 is CASSMSGLRNEQFF. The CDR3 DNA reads TGTGCCAGTAGTATGAGCGGGCTGAGGAATGAGCAGTTCTTC.

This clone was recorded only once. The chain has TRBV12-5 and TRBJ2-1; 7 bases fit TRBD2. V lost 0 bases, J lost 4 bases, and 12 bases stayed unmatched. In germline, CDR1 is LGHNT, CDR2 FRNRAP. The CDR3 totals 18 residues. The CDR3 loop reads CASGLVDDGRILYNEQFF. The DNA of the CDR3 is TGTGCTAGTGGTTTGGTAGATGACGGGAGGATCCTTTACAATGAGCAGTTCTTC.

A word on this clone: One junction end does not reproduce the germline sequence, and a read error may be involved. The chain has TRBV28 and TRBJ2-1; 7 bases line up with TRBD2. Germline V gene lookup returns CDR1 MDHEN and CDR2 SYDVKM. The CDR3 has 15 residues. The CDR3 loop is CVSIPGGGSYNEQFF. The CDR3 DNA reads TGTGTCAGCATTCCGGGCGGGGGTTCCTACAATGAGCAGTTCTTC.

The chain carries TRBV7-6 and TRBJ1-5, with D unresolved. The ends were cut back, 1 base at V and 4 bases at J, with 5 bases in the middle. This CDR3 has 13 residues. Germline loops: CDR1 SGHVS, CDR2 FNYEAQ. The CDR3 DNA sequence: TGTGCCAGCAGCTTAGGCCCAAATCAGCCCCAGCATTTT. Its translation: CASSLGPNQPQHF.

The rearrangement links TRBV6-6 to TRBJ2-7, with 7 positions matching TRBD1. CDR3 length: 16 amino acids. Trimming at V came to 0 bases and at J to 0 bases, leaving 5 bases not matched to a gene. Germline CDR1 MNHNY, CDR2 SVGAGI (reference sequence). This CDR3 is CASSYSRGLSSYEQYF. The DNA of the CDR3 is TGTGCCAGCAGTTACTCGAGGGGGCTGTCCTCCTACGAGCAGTACTTC.

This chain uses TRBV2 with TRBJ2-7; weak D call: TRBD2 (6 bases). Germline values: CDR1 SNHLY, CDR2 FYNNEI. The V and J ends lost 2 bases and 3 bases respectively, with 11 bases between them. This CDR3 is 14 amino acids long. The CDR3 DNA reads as TGTGCCAGCAGTGAATTTATTAGCGGCTACGAGCAGTACTTC. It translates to CASSEFISGYEQYF.